One sample yielded the 16 T cell receptor beta chains listed below, sequenced in a study of T cell repertoires in cytomegalovirus infection. These receptors are not linked to any known antigen. TCRdb re-called the reads with MiXCR, one entry per CDR3 protein. The table has some 920,000 distinct CDR3 sequences, 30% to 40% seen once; the top ten hold over 10%. Sequencing used cultured CD8+ T cells from PBMCs, obtained from culture after CMV antigen stimulation. Source of these receptors: a human donor in good health (CMV status not recorded). Some clones in this sample may be carry-over from other donors' samples.

The rearrangement joins TRBV20-1 to TRBJ2-1; 7 nucleotides agree with TRBD2. This CDR3 has 14 amino acids. J gave up 2 bases and V 3 bases, and 4 bases lay outside the gene matches. Germline CDR1 is DFQATT and CDR2 is SNEGSKA (reference sequence). The CDR3 region has the DNA TGCAGTGCTAGTGAGGCGGGGGCCTACAATGAGCAGTTCTTC. This sequence encodes CSASEAGAYNEQFF.

This clonotype was recorded at least ten times. The rearrangement uses TRBV7-9 and TRBJ2-5; unclear D gene. The CDR3 totals 13 residues. Germline V CDR1 and CDR2: SEHNR, FQNEAQ (reference sequence). V was pared by 3 bases and J by 3 bases, with 8 bases between. The CDR3 sequence is CASSFKGEETQYF. The CDR3 region has the DNA TGTGCCAGCAGCTTCAAAGGAGAAGAGACCCAGTACTTC.

The chain carries TRBV28 and TRBJ2-5; 16 positions agree with TRBD2. The CDR3 length is 18 residues. Germline assignment: CDR1 MDHEN and CDR2 SYDVKM. V shed 4 bases, J shed 2 bases, and the junction held 7 bases outside the gene matches. The CDR3 DNA reads as TGTGCCAGCAGTTCGGGACTAGCGGGGGGGCTGGGGCAAGAGACCCAGTACTTC. Translated, it gives CASSSGLAGGLGQETQYF.

This clonotype was observed many times. The gene calls are TRBV6-2 or TRBV6-3 and TRBJ2-7, with 8 bases matching TRBD1. This CDR3 is 15 amino acids long. Germline lookup yields CDR1 MNHEY and CDR2 SVGEGT. V dropped 4 bases and J dropped 3; count of bases not matched to a gene: 8. The CDR3 loop is CASSSGQGLYYEQYV. In DNA, the CDR3 is TGTGCCAGCAGTTCCGGACAGGGTCTTTACTACGAGCAGTACGTC.

V and J are TRBV7-9 and TRBJ2-5; D unclear. With 6 bases removed from V and 2 bases from J, the gap between germline ends came to 4 bases. CDR1 is SEHNR, CDR2 FQNEAQ, per germline (reference sequence). The CDR3 spans 11 residues. DNA of the CDR3: TGTGCCAGCAGGTCTCAAGAGACCCAGTACTTC. Translating it yields CASRSQETQYF.

The rearrangement uses TRBV7-9 and TRBJ1-3, with 8 nucleotides matching TRBD1. Germline-derived CDR1 and CDR2 are SEHNR and FQNEAQ (reference sequence). V trimming: 5 bases; J trimming: 2 bases; junction bases outside the gene matches: 8. This CDR3 is built from 16 residues. In DNA form, the CDR3 reads TGTGCCAGCAGCCCCGGACAGGGCGTAACTGGAAACACCATATATTTT. As protein: CASSPGQGVTGNTIYF. The entire variable domain, with the rest obtained from reference TRBV7-9 and TRBJ1-3, is as follows: DTGVSQNPRHKITKRGQNVTFRCDPISEHNRLYWYRQTLGQGPEFLTYFQNEAQLEKSRLLSDRFSAERPKGSFSTLEIQRTEQGDSAMYLCASSPGQGVTGNTIYFGEGSWLTVV.

The rearrangement uses TRBV7-9 and TRBJ2-5; 7 nucleotides match TRBD1. The CDR3 consists of 14 residues. With 4 bases clipped from V and 2 bases from J, the junction kept 4 bases outside the gene matches. The V gene's germline CDR1 is SEHNR and CDR2 FQNEAQ (reference sequence). CDR3 in DNA: TGTGCCAGCAGCTCGCAGGGGGTTCAAGAGACCCAGTACTTC. Amino acid sequence: CASSSQGVQETQYF.

This clonotype was seen repeatedly, ten times or more. CDR3: CASSQGQGVFPTDTQYF. CDR3 DNA sequence: TGTGCCAGCAGCCAGGGCCAAGGGGTTTTCCCCACAGATACGCAGTATTTT. This rearrangement joins TRBV7-2 to TRBJ2-3, with a weak D call TRBD1 (5 bases). The V and J ends lost 5 bases and 2 bases respectively, with 20 bases between them. The CDR3 has 17 residues. CDR1 is SGHTA, CDR2 FQGNSA, per germline.

The chain combines TRBV10-3 with TRBJ1-1, with a weak D call TRBD1 (5 bases). V gave up 6 bases and J gave up 1 base, with 6 bases separating them. CDR3 length equals 12 residues. Per the germline V gene, CDR1 is ENHRY and CDR2 is SYGVKD. In DNA, the CDR3 is TGTGCCATCAGAAGGGGGAACACTGAAGCTTTCTTT. Translating gives CAIRRGNTEAFF.

This rearrangement joins TRBV7-2 to TRBJ2-5, with TRBD1 matching over 9 bases. Germline CDR1 and CDR2: SGHTA and FQGNSA. This CDR3 contains 14 residues. Trimming at V came to 4 bases and at J to 4 bases, leaving 4 bases not matched to a gene. The CDR3 spells CASSSTGGIETQYF. In nucleotides, the CDR3 is TGTGCCAGCAGCTCTACAGGGGGCATAGAGACCCAGTACTTC.

This clonotype was seen ten or more times. The genes are TRBV7-2 and TRBJ1-1; tentatively, D is TRBD1 (6 bases). The CDR3 covers 16 residues. Per germline, CDR1 SGHTA and CDR2 FQGNSA. The V gene lost 3 bases and the J gene lost 0 bases, with 14 bases spanning the gap. CDR3 nucleotide sequence: TGTGCCAGCAGCTTCGACAGGATTATTATGAACACTGAAGCTTTCTTT. The encoded protein is CASSFDRIIMNTEAFF.

This clonotype has ten or more counts. The rearrangement uses TRBV7-6 and TRBJ2-5; TRBD2 might be the D (6 bases). Trimming pared 5 bases from V and 0 bases from J, leaving 13 bases between. Germline V gene lookup returns CDR1 SGHVS and CDR2 FNYEAQ. The CDR3 is 15 amino acids. CDR3 in DNA: TGTGCCAGCAGCCTAGGACTACAGTACCAAGAGACCCAGTACTTC. This gives the protein CASSLGLQYQETQYF. The full variable domain, rest sourced from reference TRBV7-6 and TRBJ2-5, is GAGVSQSPRYKVTKRGQDVALRCDPISGHVSLYWYRQALGQGPEFLTYFNYEAQQDKSGLPNDRFSAERPEGSISTLTIQRTEQRDSAMYRCASSLGLQYQETQYFGPGTRLLVL.

The gene calls are TRBV27 and TRBJ1-6; D is unresolved. CDR3 size: 13 residues. V was clipped by 0 bases and J by 9 bases, with 6 bases between them. From germline, CDR1 is MNHEY and CDR2 SMNVEV (reference sequence). The CDR3 DNA is TGTGCCAGCAGTTTATCGTGGGGTTCACCCCTCCACTTT. Protein product: CASSLSWGSPLHF.

The chain carries TRBV11-2 and TRBJ2-2; D is possibly TRBD1 (6 bases). Germline CDR1 and CDR2: SGHAT and FQNNGV. Trimming cost V 0 bases and J 0 bases, with 11 bases left between them. CDR3 length: 17 residues. CDR3 coding DNA: TGTGCCAGCAGCTTAGATGAGGGACAAACGAACACCGGGGAGCTGTTTTTT. The encoded protein is CASSLDEGQTNTGELFF.

In the case of this clonotype: This may arise from a read error, as a much more abundant clone is one base away. V and J are TRBV7-2 and TRBJ1-2, with 7 positions matching TRBD1. Germline V CDR1 and CDR2: SGHTA, FQGNSA. The length of the CDR3 is 17 residues. DNA of the CDR3: TGTGCCAGCTGCTTAGATGCGGTGGGACAGTACTACTATGGCTACACCTTC. Translation gives CASCLDAVGQYYYGYTF.

This clonotype was recorded a few times. V is TRBV29-1 and J is TRBJ2-3; TRBD1 matches 9 bases. CDR1 and CDR2 from the germline V gene are SQVTM and ANQGSEA. CDR3 length equals 16 residues. V lost 4 bases and J lost 2; bases outside the gene matches: 10. The CDR3 nucleotides are TGCAGCGTTGCCGGGACAGGGCGTCAGTTCACAGATACGCAGTATTTT. Translation: CSVAGTGRQFTDTQYF.